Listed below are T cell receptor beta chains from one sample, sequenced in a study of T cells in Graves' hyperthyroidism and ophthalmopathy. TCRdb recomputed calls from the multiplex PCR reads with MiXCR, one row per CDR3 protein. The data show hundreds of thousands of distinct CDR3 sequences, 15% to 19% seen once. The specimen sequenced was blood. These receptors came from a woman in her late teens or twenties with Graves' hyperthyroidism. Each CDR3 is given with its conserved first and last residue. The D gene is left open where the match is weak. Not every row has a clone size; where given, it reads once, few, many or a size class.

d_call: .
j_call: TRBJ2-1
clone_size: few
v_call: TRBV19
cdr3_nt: TGTGCCAGTAGTATCCCCCGGCGGGGCACCCTTTACAATGAGCAGTTCTTC
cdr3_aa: CASSIPRRGTLYNEQFF

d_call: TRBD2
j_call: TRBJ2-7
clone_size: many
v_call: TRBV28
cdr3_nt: TGTGCCAGCAGTTCTATCTCTGGACTAGGGTCGTGTGAGCAGTACTTC
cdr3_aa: CASSSISGLGSCEQYF

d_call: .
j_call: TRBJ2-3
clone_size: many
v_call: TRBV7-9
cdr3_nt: TGTGCCAGCAGCTTGGGAAGTTCAGATACGCAGTATTTT
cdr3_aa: CASSLGSSDTQYF

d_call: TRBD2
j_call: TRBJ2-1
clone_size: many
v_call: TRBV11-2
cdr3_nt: TGTGCCAGCAGCTTAGCCTCTAGCGGGAGCTGGTACAATGAGCAGTTCTTC
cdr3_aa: CASSLASSGSWYNEQFF

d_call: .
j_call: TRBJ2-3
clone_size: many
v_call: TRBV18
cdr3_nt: TGTGCCAGCTCACCACCGCAGATAAAGAGCACAGATACGCAGTATTTT
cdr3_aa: CASSPPQIKSTDTQYF

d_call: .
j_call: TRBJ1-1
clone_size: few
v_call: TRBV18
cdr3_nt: TGTGCCAGCTCACCACGGGCAGCCACTAACACTGAAGCTTTCTTT
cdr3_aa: CASSPRAATNTEAFF

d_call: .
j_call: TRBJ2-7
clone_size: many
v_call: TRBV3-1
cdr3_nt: TGTGCCAGCAGCCAAATTACTGGCGAGCAGTACTTC
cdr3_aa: CASSQITGEQYF

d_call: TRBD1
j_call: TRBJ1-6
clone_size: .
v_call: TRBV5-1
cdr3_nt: TGCGCCAGCAGCTTGGACAGGGGGAACCCACCCCTCCACTTT
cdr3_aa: CASSLDRGNPPLHF

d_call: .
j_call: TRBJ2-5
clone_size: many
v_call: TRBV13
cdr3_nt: TGTGCCAGCAGCTTAAGGTCTGAGACCCAGTACTTC
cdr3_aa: CASSLRSETQYF

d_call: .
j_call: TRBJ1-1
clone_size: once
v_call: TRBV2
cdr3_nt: TGTGCCAGCAGTGAAGCCCCACAGAGCACTGAAGCTTTCTTT
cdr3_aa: CASSEAPQSTEAFF